The TCR beta chain described here comes from a study of a mutant IDH1 vaccine in newly diagnosed glioma. For the study at large: Sex among treated patients split around 60% male, 37.5% female; mean age was roughly 40 years. Most patients had radiochemotherapy with temozolomide before enrollment; others had one alone. Findings and limits, study-wide: Immune responses induced by the vaccine were seen in roughly 93% of patients, spanning multiple MHC alleles. Seemingly, pseudoprogression had no relation to changes in the top peripheral T cell clonotypes.

The data were produced by immunoSEQ multiplex PCR, yet TCRdb's version contains in-frame clones alone and is incomplete. The data contain around 82,000 clones, over 70% of them seen just once; the ten biggest clones take up roughly 5.3%. The V end was cut by 2 bases, the J end by 8 bases, with 13 bases between. There are 15 residues in the CDR3. CDR1 SNHLY and CDR2 FYNNEI come from the germline V gene. This clone was seen once. What it recognizes is unknown. Specified time point: baseline, week 1 (first vaccination visit). Treatment noted: pre-vaccination baseline after standard-of-care therapy. The rearrangement uses TRBV2 and TRBJ1-6; D is unresolved. The receptor's source is a man aged 35 to 55 with glioma. Some clones in this sample may be carry-over from other donors' samples. The sample in question was PBMCs, obtained from a glioma patient treated with radiotherapy, temozolomide or both. CDR3 in amino acids: CASSEMRAGHSPLHF. The DNA for the CDR3 is TGTGCCAGCAGTGAAATGCGGGCAGGCCATTCACCCCTCCACTTT.